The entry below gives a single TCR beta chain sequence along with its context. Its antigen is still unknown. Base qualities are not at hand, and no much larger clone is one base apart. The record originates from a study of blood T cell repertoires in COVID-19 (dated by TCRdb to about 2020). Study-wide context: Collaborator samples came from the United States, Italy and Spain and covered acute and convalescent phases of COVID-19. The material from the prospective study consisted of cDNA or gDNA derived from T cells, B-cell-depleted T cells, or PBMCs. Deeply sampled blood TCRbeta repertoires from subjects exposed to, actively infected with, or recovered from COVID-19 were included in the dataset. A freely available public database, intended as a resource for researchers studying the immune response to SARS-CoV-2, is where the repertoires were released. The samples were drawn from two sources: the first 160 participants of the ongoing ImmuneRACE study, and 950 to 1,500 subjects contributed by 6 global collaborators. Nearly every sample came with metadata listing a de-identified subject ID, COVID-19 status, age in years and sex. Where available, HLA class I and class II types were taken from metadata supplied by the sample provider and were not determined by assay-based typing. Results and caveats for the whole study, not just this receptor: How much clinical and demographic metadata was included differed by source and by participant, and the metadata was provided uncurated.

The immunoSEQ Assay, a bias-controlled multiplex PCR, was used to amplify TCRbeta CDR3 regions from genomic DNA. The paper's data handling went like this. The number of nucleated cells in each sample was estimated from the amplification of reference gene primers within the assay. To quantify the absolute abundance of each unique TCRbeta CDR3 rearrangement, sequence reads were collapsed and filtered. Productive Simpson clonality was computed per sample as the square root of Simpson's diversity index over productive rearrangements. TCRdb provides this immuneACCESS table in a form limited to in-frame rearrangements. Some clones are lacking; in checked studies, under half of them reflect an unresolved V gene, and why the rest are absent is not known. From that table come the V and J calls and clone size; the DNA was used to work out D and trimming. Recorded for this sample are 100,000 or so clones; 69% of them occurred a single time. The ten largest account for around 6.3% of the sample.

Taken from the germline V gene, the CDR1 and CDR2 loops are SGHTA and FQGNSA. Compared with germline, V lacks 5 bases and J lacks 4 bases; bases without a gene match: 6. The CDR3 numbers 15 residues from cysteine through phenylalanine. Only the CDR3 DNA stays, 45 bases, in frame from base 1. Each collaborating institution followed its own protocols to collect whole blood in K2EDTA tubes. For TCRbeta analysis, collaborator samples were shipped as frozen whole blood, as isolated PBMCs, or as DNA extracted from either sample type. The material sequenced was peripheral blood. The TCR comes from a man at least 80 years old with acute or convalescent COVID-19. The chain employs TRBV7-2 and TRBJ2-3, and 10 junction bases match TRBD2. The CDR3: CASSPGSGRADTQYF. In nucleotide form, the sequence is TGTGCCAGCAGCCCGGGGAGCGGGAGGGCAGATACGCAGTATTTT.